A selection of T cell receptor beta chains follows, all from one sample in a study of regulatory T cells in long-lasting Graves disease. TCRdb passed the multiplex PCR reads through MiXCR, listing each CDR3 protein once. This table has about 420,000 distinct CDR3 sequences, about a quarter appearing once. Sequencing used peripheral blood mononuclear cells (PBMCs), obtained when the disease was refractory, from a patient treated with antithyroid drugs. All receptors derive from a female donor with Graves disease. Both conserved end residues are part of each CDR3. The order of the fields is J gene, V gene, clone size, CDR3 protein. The size of a clone is reported for some rows only, either as once, few or many, or as a class for expanded clones.

TRBJ1-4 TRBV20-1 many CSARRNAGEKLFF
TRBJ1-1 TRBV29-1 once CSVEMGQNSEAFF
TRBJ1-5 TRBV19 few CASTGSVGNQPQHF
TRBJ1-5 TRBV9 once CASNGGDSNQPQHF
TRBJ2-5 TRBV11-1 many CASSLVTSGLETQYF
TRBJ1-1 TRBV7-6 once CASSLVTGRKEAFF
TRBJ1-2 TRBV4-2 few CASSDTATYGYTF
TRBJ2-7 TRBV7-2 - CASSPGGSGGRAYEQYF
TRBJ2-5 TRBV6-2/TRBV6-3 few CASTRLVTVGGGETQYF
TRBJ2-7 TRBV2 many CASSEYEVLEQYF
TRBJ1-2 TRBV5-1 many CASSRLGQPSEGYTF
TRBJ2-4 TRBV6-2/TRBV6-3 - CASRRQGANKNIQYF
TRBJ1-1 TRBV19 - CASSIGRTGEAFF
TRBJ1-5 TRBV6-1 many CASSLTGENQPQHF
TRBJ2-7 TRBV7-2 few CASSLWGTASSYEQYF
TRBJ1-2 TRBV29-1 - CSASAGDYGYTF
TRBJ2-7 TRBV3-1 few CASSHSQGHEQYF
TRBJ2-7 TRBV18 - CASSPAAPYEQYF
TRBJ2-7 TRBV29-1 many CSTRVGATYEQYF
TRBJ1-5 TRBV28 - CVSSGDEGPGAMQPQHF
TRBJ1-2 TRBV7-9 - CASSLEVPPTNYGYTF
TRBJ2-1 TRBV7-9 - CASSSQGNYEQFF
TRBJ2-5 TRBV2 many CASSPGPSGRASETQYF
TRBJ2-5 TRBV3-1 - CASSPPLWEEQTQYF
TRBJ1-3 TRBV28 once CASSPLGTGNTIYF
TRBJ2-3 TRBV27 few CASTTAGLGGTDTQYF
TRBJ2-5 TRBV28 many CASSFGYYQETQYF
TRBJ1-2 TRBV7-2 many CASSLALFAAYGYTF
TRBJ1-1 TRBV2 many CASSFTGGTEAFF
TRBJ1-2 TRBV28 many CASTDLTNYGYTF
TRBJ1-1 TRBV7-9 many CASSSKGAYTEAFF
TRBJ1-1 TRBV13 - CASSLTKYRGHTNTEAFF
TRBJ1-1 TRBV2 many CASKQEGGTEAFF
TRBJ2-5 TRBV4-3 few CASSRTPGLQETQYF
TRBJ2-7 TRBV2 many CASGTGTPPYEQYF
TRBJ2-5 TRBV6-1 many CASSQETGKETQYF
TRBJ1-3 TRBV5-4 - CASSKGMNVGNTIYF
TRBJ2-7 TRBV6-2/TRBV6-3 once CASSRSNYEQYF
TRBJ2-7 TRBV2 many CASFTGTGSYEQYF
TRBJ1-3 TRBV25-1 once CASREQGISGNTIYF
TRBJ1-1 TRBV6-1 few CASSHSGRLNTEAFF
TRBJ2-1 TRBV29-1 - CSVDLGLGGYNEQFF
TRBJ1-1 TRBV6-1 few CASRPTRGTEAFF
TRBJ1-1 TRBV6-2/TRBV6-3 few CASKVTDLNTEAFF
TRBJ1-2 TRBV14 - CASSQDPQEIYGYTF
TRBJ2-2 TRBV5-1 - CASSFPGRDTGELFF
TRBJ1-1 TRBV20-1 - CSARLYRGNTEAFF
TRBJ2-5 TRBV15 many CATSRELALRVGQETQYF
TRBJ2-4 TRBV5-1 - CASSLWGGTANKNIQYF
TRBJ2-4 TRBV3-1 few CASSQDIRGVQYF
TRBJ2-2 TRBV18 - CASSPVDGELFF
TRBJ2-2 TRBV2 many CASSAGQTNTGELFF
TRBJ2-1 TRBV28 - CASSTDRGSGDEQFF
TRBJ1-2 TRBV20-1 - CSASPTNYGYTF
TRBJ2-5 TRBV7-9 - CASSSVRIGGRVYQETQYF